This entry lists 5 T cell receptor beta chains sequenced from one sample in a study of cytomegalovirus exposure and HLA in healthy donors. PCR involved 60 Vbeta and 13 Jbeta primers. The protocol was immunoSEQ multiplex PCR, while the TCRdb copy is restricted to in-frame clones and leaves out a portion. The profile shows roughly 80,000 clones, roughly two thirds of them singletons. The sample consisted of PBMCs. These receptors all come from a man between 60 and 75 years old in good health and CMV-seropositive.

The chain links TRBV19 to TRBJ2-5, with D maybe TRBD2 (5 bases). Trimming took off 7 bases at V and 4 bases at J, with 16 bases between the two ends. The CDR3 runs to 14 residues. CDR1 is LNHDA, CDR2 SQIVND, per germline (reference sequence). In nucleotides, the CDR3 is TGTGCCAGTACCAGGACCCGGGAATCAGAGACCCAGTACTTC. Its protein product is CASTRTRESETQYF.

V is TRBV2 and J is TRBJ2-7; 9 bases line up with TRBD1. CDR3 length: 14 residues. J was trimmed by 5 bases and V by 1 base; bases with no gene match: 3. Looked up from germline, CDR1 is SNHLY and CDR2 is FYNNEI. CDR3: CASSEGTGAHEQYF. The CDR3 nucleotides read TGTGCCAGCAGTGAAGGGACAGGGGCCCACGAGCAGTACTTC.

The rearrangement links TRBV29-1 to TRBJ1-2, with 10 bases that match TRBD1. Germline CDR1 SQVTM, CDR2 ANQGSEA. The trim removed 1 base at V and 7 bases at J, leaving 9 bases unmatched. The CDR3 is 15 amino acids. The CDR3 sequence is CSVEVLRQGAGGYTF. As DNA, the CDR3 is TGCAGCGTTGAAGTGCTCCGACAGGGGGCGGGTGGCTACACCTTC. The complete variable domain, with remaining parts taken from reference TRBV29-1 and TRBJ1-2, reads SAVISQKPSRDICQRGTSLTIQCQVDSQVTMMFWYRQQPGQSLTLIATANQGSEATYESGFVIDKFPISRPNLTFSTLTVSNMSPEDSSIYLCSVEVLRQGAGGYTFGSGTRLTVV.

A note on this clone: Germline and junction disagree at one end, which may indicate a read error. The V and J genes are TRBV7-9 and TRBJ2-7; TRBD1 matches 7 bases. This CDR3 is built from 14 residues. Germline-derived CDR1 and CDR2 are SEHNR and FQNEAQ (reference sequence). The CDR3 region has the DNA TGTTCCAGTACAACAGGGGTTGTTGGGTACGAGCAGTACTTC. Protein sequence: CSSTTGVVGYEQYF.

CDR3 DNA: TGTGCCAGTACCATCACCCTTAGCGGGGCCTACGAGCAGTACTTC. Translating gives CASTITLSGAYEQYF. The chain uses TRBV19 and TRBJ2-7; 8 positions match TRBD2. V trimming: 7 bases; J trimming: 2 bases; junction bases outside the gene matches: 10. Germline values: CDR1 LNHDA, CDR2 SQIVND (reference sequence). The CDR3 sequence is 15 residues long.